The text below deals with one TCR beta chain. Its specificity is not known. The table came from immunoSEQ multiplex PCR; TCRdb's copy has only in-frame clones and leaves some out. Among 200,000 or so clones listed, over 65% were seen once. The record originates from a study of cytomegalovirus exposure and HLA in healthy donors. General study results and limits: The listing of 150 or so TCR beta chains classed them as cytomegalovirus-associated.

Sequenced: PBMCs. This receptor was taken from a man aged 18-30 years in good health and CMV-seropositive.

The CDR3 DNA follows: TGCAGTGCTCTCGGGACCGGGGAGCTGTTTTTT. Residues: CSALGTGELFF. This chain links TRBV20-1 with TRBJ2-2; D gene ambiguous. This CDR3 contains 11 residues. V lost 5 bases to trimming and J lost 5 bases, with 6 bases between them. Looked up from germline, CDR1 is DFQATT and CDR2 is SNEGSKA (reference sequence).